The 29 T cell receptor beta chains given below trace back to one sample, sequenced in a study of shared clonotypes between healthy human individuals. Sequencing used immunoSEQ multiplex PCR; TCRdb keeps in-frame clones, though not all of them. In the table there are 1.5 million to 2.5 million clones, over 85% of which are singletons. In the naive CD8 group, cells lacked CD45RO and were positively selected for CCR7, so terminally differentiated effector memory CD45RA+ cells were left out. The specimen was naive CD8+ T cells sorted from blood. The receptors were sampled from a man between 18 and 29 years old in good health.

The CDR3 sequence: CASSLLGGAKNIQYF. The CDR3 DNA sequence: TGTGCCAGCAGTTTACTGGGGGGGGCCAAAAACATTCAGTACTTC. V usage is TRBV27 and J usage is TRBJ2-4, with 7 bases lining up with TRBD2. The J segment lost 1 base and the V segment lost 2 bases, leaving 2 bases of the junction unmatched. Germline CDR1 MNHEY, CDR2 SMNVEV (reference sequence). This CDR3 is built from 15 residues.

V and J are TRBV5-1 and TRBJ1-2, with 8 nucleotides matching TRBD1. The V gene end was trimmed by 0 bases and the J gene end by 1 base; junction bases not matched to a gene: 5. There are 16 residues in the CDR3. Germline V gene sequence: CDR1 SGHRS, CDR2 YFSETQ. CDR3 nucleotide sequence: TGCGCCAGCAGCTTGGAAGAGGACAGGGTTAACTATGGCTACACCTTC. Amino acids: CASSLEEDRVNYGYTF.

The chain uses TRBV19 and TRBJ2-1, with D possibly TRBD1 on 5 matching bases. This CDR3 region has 14 residues. Between the trimmed V and J ends, which lost 1 base and 12 bases, there was a span of 16 bases. Germline V lookup: CDR1 LNHDA, CDR2 SQIVND (reference sequence). This chain's CDR3 is CASSIVGQDSGQFF. The CDR3 DNA is TGTGCCAGTAGTATAGTGGGGCAGGATTCCGGGCAGTTCTTC.

J is TRBJ2-5 and V is TRBV5-1, with 7 bases lining up with TRBD1. Germline assignment: CDR1 SGHRS and CDR2 YFSETQ. V lost 4 bases to trimming and J lost 5 bases; unmatched junction nucleotides: 11. The CDR3 consists of 15 residues. The DNA for the CDR3 is TGCGCCAGCAGCCTCTGGACAGGTTCCCCCGAGACCCAGTACTTC. It codes for CASSLWTGSPETQYF. Together with reference TRBV5-1 and TRBJ2-5, the CDR3 gives the full variable domain: KAGVTQTPRYLIKTRGQQVTLSCSPISGHRSVSWYQQTPGQGLQFLFEYFSETQRNKGNFPGRFSGRQFSNSRSEMNVSTLELGDSALYLCASSLWTGSPETQYFGPGTRLLVL.

The V gene is TRBV7-9, the J gene TRBJ1-1; 9 nucleotides agree with TRBD1. V gave up 7 bases and J gave up 2 bases; unmatched junction bases: 8. Germline CDR1 reads SEHNR; CDR2 reads FQNEAQ (reference sequence). The CDR3 has 15 amino acids. As DNA, the CDR3 is TGTGCCAGCAACCACCTGACAGGGGGTAACACTGAAGCTTTCTTT. This translates into CASNHLTGGNTEAFF.

The V gene is TRBV27, the J gene TRBJ2-7, with D perhaps matching TRBD1 or TRBD2 (6 bases each). The CDR3 covers 13 residues. Germline V CDR1 and CDR2: MNHEY, SMNVEV (reference sequence). The V and J ends lost 6 bases and 3 bases respectively, with 12 bases between them. CDR3 protein: CASRKGGYYEQYF. CDR3 in DNA: TGTGCCAGCAGGAAGGGGGGTTACTACGAGCAGTACTTC.

This chain joins TRBV2 and TRBJ2-7; 11 bases align to TRBD1. The CDR3 length is 13 residues. Per germline, CDR1 SNHLY and CDR2 FYNNEI. V shed 6 bases, J shed 6 bases, and the junction held 4 bases outside the gene matches. CDR3: CASSGTGGPEQYF. The CDR3 region has the DNA TGTGCCAGCAGCGGGACAGGGGGACCCGAGCAGTACTTC.

V and J are TRBV7-6 and TRBJ2-7; perhaps TRBD2 as D (7 bases). CDR3 length: 13 amino acids. V lost 4 bases to trimming and J lost 6 bases, with 13 bases between them. Germline loops: CDR1 SGHVS, CDR2 FNYEAQ. CDR3 sequence: CASSYAGAGEQYF. CDR3 DNA: TGTGCCAGCAGCTACGCGGGGGCGGGCGAGCAGTACTTC.

This chain joins TRBV27 and TRBJ1-5, with D maybe TRBD1 (5 bases). V was shortened by 5 bases and J by 2 bases, with 19 bases between the two germline ends. CDR3 size: 17 residues. CDR1 is MNHEY and CDR2 is SMNVEV in the germline V gene (reference sequence). DNA for the CDR3: TGTGCCAGCAGTCCCTTGGGGGGGGTTCGGGGCAATCAGCCCCAGCATTTT. Translating gives CASSPLGGVRGNQPQHF.

The chain uses TRBV5-5 and TRBJ2-7; 7 positions agree with TRBD1. V dropped 3 bases and J dropped 4; count of bases not matched to a gene: 7. This CDR3 spans 14 amino acids. Per germline, CDR1 SGHKS and CDR2 YYEKEE (reference sequence). The CDR3 loop reads CASSYGTESYEQYF. CDR3 in DNA: TGTGCCAGCAGCTACGGGACAGAGAGTTACGAGCAGTACTTC.

This chain connects TRBV2 to TRBJ2-1, with 12 nucleotides matching TRBD1. The length of the CDR3 is 14 residues. V was clipped by 6 bases and J by 7 bases; unmatched bases: 4. Germline V gene lookup returns CDR1 SNHLY and CDR2 FYNNEI. The CDR3: CASSGTGGENEQFF. In DNA form, the CDR3 reads TGTGCCAGCAGCGGGACAGGGGGCGAAAATGAGCAGTTCTTC. Together with reference TRBV2 and TRBJ2-1, the CDR3 gives the full variable domain: EPEVTQTPSHQVTQMGQEVILRCVPISNHLYFYWYRQILGQKVEFLVSFYNNEISEKSEIFDDQFSVERPDGSNFTLKIRSTKLEDSAMYFCASSGTGGENEQFFGPGTRLTVL.

Notes on this clone: One end of the junction varies from germline; a read error may be responsible. The chain is built from TRBV13 and TRBJ2-3; TRBD1 agrees at 10 bases. Germline V CDR1 and CDR2: PRHDT, FYEKMQ (reference sequence). The CDR3 has 20 amino acids. CDR3 nucleotides: TGTGCCAGCAGCCTAGGGAGTGGACAGGGGGGCGTTTCAGATACAGATACGCAGTATTTT. Protein product: CASSLGSGQGGVSDTDTQYF.

The rearrangement joins TRBV6-1 to TRBJ2-7; the D gene could be TRBD1 or TRBD2 (5 bases each). The CDR3 runs 16 residues. Trimming cost V 0 bases and J 4 bases, with 16 bases left between them. Germline V gene data show CDR1 as MNHNS and CDR2 as SASEGT. The CDR3 DNA reads TGTGCCAGCAGTGAAGCGGGGGACGCTAGGGGTTACGAGCAGTACTTC. It is translated as CASSEAGDARGYEQYF.

The rearrangement joins TRBV5-1 to TRBJ2-6; 9 bases map to TRBD1. Germline V lookup: CDR1 SGHRS, CDR2 YFSETQ. With 3 bases clipped from V and 2 bases from J, the junction kept 0 bases outside the gene matches. The CDR3 has 15 amino acids. This CDR3 reads CASSWDRAGANVLTF. Here the CDR3 DNA reads TGCGCCAGCAGCTGGGACAGGGCTGGGGCCAACGTCCTGACTTTC. Complete variable domain (other parts from reference TRBV5-1 and TRBJ2-6): KAGVTQTPRYLIKTRGQQVTLSCSPISGHRSVSWYQQTPGQGLQFLFEYFSETQRNKGNFPGRFSGRQFSNSRSEMNVSTLELGDSALYLCASSWDRAGANVLTFGAGSRLTVL.

The chain couples TRBV13 to TRBJ2-7; no reliable D call. CDR1 PRHDT and CDR2 FYEKMQ come from the germline V gene (reference sequence). V lost 5 bases and J 3 bases, leaving 11 bases between the germline ends. The CDR3 spans 13 residues. CDR3: CASSAYGLYEQYF. In DNA form, the CDR3 reads TGTGCCAGCAGCGCCTACGGCCTCTACGAGCAGTACTTC.

The genes are TRBV5-1 and TRBJ1-1, with 7 positions matching TRBD1. With 1 base clipped from V and 4 bases from J, the junction kept 7 bases outside the gene matches. Per germline, CDR1 SGHRS and CDR2 YFSETQ. This CDR3 is 15 amino acids long. CDR3 in DNA: TGCGCCAGCAGCTTGTCCCGGACAGGCAGCACTGAAGCTTTCTTT. Translated, it gives CASSLSRTGSTEAFF.

V gene TRBV10-2 combines with J gene TRBJ2-7, with 8 bases identical to TRBD1. The trim removed 5 bases at V and 5 bases at J, leaving 11 bases unmatched. Germline CDR1 reads WSHSY; CDR2 reads SAAADI. The CDR3 totals 15 residues. The CDR3 protein is CASSPPGQGSNEQYF. Written as DNA, the CDR3 is TGCGCCAGCAGTCCTCCCGGACAGGGCTCTAACGAGCAGTACTTC.

Concerning this clone: Distinct nucleotide sequences in the sample also encode this CDR3. The chain combines TRBV5-6 with TRBJ2-7; possibly TRBD1 for D (5 bases). The CDR3 extends over 12 amino acids. V dropped 0 bases and J dropped 5 bases, with 6 bases sitting between them. Per the germline V gene, CDR1 is SGHDT and CDR2 is YYEEEE. In DNA form, the CDR3 reads TGTGCCAGCAGCTTGGGGGGCCACGAGCAGTACTTC. Encoded protein: CASSLGGHEQYF.

With respect to this clone: Other DNA variants within this sample encode the same CDR3. V usage is TRBV5-6 and J usage is TRBJ2-7, with TRBD2 matching over 10 bases. The CDR3 spans 14 residues. With V trimmed by 4 bases and J by 1 base, 2 bases remained unmatched. Per the germline V gene, CDR1 is SGHDT and CDR2 is YYEEEE. Here the CDR3 DNA reads TGTGCCAGCAGCCCTAGCGGGAGTTCCTACGAGCAGTACTTC. Translation gives CASSPSGSSYEQYF.

This clone was counted once. V and J are TRBV4-1 and TRBJ2-5; 7 positions agree with TRBD2. Per the germline V gene, CDR1 is MGHRA and CDR2 is YSYEKL. This CDR3 is 17 amino acids long. V lost 0 bases and J lost 2; bases outside the gene matches: 9. The CDR3 region is CASSQDGLLASQETQYF. The CDR3 DNA reads TGCGCCAGCAGCCAAGATGGGTTACTAGCGAGTCAAGAGACCCAGTACTTC.

The chain is built from TRBV5-6 and TRBJ2-7; 15 bases map to TRBD2. The CDR3 contains 17 residues. In germline, CDR1 is SGHDT, CDR2 YYEEEE. Unmatched junction bases numbered 9, after V lost 4 bases and J lost 4 bases. The CDR3 DNA sequence: TGTGCCAGCAGCGCTGGGACTAGCGGGGGGACCGCGTACGAGCAGTACTTC. Translating it yields CASSAGTSGGTAYEQYF.

The chain couples TRBV11-2 to TRBJ1-5; 7 positions agree with TRBD1. This CDR3 spans 16 amino acids. The germline CDR1 and CDR2 sequences are SGHAT and FQNNGV. The ends lost 5 bases at V and 0 bases at J; junction bases unmatched: 7. The chain's CDR3 is CASSQGTALSNQPQHF. Here the CDR3 DNA reads TGTGCCAGCAGCCAGGGGACAGCGCTTAGCAATCAGCCCCAGCATTTT. Filled out from reference TRBV11-2 and TRBJ1-5, the complete variable domain reads EAGVAQSPRYKIIEKRQSVAFWCNPISGHATLYWYQQILGQGPKLLIQFQNNGVVDDSQLPKDRFSAERLKGVDSTLKIQPAKLEDSAVYLCASSQGTALSNQPQHFGDGTRLSIL.

The rearrangement uses TRBV4-3 and TRBJ2-7; possibly TRBD2 for D (5 bases). V lost 0 bases and J 5 bases, leaving 14 bases between the germline ends. Germline lookup yields CDR1 LGHNA and CDR2 YSLEER. There are 15 residues in the CDR3. CDR3 sequence (DNA): TGCGCCAGCAGCCAAGAAGACTCGACCGGGGACGAGCAGTACTTC. This gives the protein CASSQEDSTGDEQYF.

This clone has only one observation. The chain is built from TRBV29-1 and TRBJ1-1; D uncertain. The CDR3 is 11 amino acids. Trimming took 4 bases from V and 10 from J, leaving 13 bases between them. Looked up from germline, CDR1 is SQVTM and CDR2 is ANQGSEA. CDR3 in DNA: TGCAGCGTTGGGACGGGTGCAAGAGCTTTCTTT. It encodes CSVGTGARAFF.

Comment on this clone: In the same sample, other DNA sequences code for this CDR3. In DNA form, the CDR3 reads TGTGCCAGCAGTGGCGGCCTCAATCAGCCCCAGCATTTT. It is translated as CASSGGLNQPQHF. This rearrangement joins TRBV2 to TRBJ1-5, with D hard to call. V lost 4 bases and J lost 3, with 7 bases in between. The CDR3 is 13 residues long. Germline values: CDR1 SNHLY, CDR2 FYNNEI.

V usage is TRBV21-1 and J usage is TRBJ2-1; TRBD2 reflects the table's D call only, with no check against the DNA. TRBV21-1 is given as a pseudogene. The CDR3 sequence is 18 residues long. CDR3: CASSSRYPSYSSYNEQFF. The CDR3 DNA is TGTGCCAGCAGCAGCCGATACCCGTCCTATAGCTCCTACAATGAGCAGTTCTTC.

For this clone: This sample also contains other DNA sequences that code for the same CDR3. The rearrangement links TRBV28 to TRBJ1-2, with D possibly TRBD1 on 6 matching bases. Germline-derived CDR1 and CDR2 are MDHEN and SYDVKM. Trimming shortened V by 3 bases and J by 5 bases, and 13 bases separated the two germline ends. The CDR3 sequence is 14 residues long. The CDR3 here is CASSLRGGGYGYTF. The CDR3 region has the DNA TGTGCCAGCAGTTTGAGGGGGGGCGGTTATGGCTACACCTTC.

V gene TRBV5-6 combines with J gene TRBJ2-5; D possibly uses TRBD1 or TRBD2 (6 bases each). The CDR3 has 14 amino acids. Trimming cost V 1 base and J 5 bases, with 12 bases left between them. Germline lookup yields CDR1 SGHDT and CDR2 YYEEEE. CDR3 amino acids: CASSLMGGWETQYF. The DNA of the CDR3 is TGTGCCAGCAGCTTGATGGGGGGCTGGGAGACCCAGTACTTC.

Notes on this clone: The sample contains more than one DNA sequence encoding this CDR3. V usage is TRBV28 and J usage is TRBJ2-7; 7 bases are a match to TRBD1. The CDR3 totals 14 residues. The germline V gene encodes CDR1 MDHEN and CDR2 SYDVKM. The V gene end was trimmed by 5 bases and the J gene end by 0 bases; junction bases not matched to a gene: 4. In nucleotides, the CDR3 is TGTGCCAGCAGTCTGACAGGGAGCTCCTACGAGCAGTACTTC. Its translation is CASSLTGSSYEQYF.